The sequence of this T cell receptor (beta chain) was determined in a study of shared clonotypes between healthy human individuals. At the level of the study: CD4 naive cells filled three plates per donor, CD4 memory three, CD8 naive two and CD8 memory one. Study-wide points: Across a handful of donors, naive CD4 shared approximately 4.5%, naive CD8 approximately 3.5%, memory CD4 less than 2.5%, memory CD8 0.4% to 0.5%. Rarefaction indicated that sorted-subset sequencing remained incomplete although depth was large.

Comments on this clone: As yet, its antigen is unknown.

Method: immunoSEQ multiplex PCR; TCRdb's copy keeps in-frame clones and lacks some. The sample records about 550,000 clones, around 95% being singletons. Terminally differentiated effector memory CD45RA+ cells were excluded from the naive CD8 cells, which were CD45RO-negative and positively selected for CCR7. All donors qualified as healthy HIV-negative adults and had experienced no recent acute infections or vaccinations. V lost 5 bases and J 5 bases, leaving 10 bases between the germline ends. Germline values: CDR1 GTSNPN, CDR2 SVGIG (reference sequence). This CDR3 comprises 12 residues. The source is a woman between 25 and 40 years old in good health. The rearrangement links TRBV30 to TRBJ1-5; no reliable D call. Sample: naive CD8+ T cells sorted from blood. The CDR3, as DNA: TGTGCCTGGGGTAATGCCGATCAGCCCCAGCATTTT. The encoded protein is CAWGNADQPQHF.